The rows below give T cell receptor beta chains drawn from one sample of a study of spatial heterogeneity in lung cancer. TCRdb recomputed calls from the 5' RACE reads with MiXCR, one row per CDR3 protein. The sample contains roughly 48,000 distinct CDR3 sequences, roughly 5.7% of which appear only once. This sample comprised PBMCs, obtained at surgery. Receptors were obtained from a male donor with early-stage non-small cell lung cancer. Both conserved end residues are part of each CDR3. A D gene is named only where the DNA matches it firmly. Some rows have no size entry. The others give once, few or many, or a class for an expanded clone.

v_call,clone_size,cdr3_length,d_call,j_call,cdr3_nt,cdr3_aa
TRBV12-3/TRBV12-4,many,13,TRBD1,TRBJ1-5,TGTGCCAGCAGTAGGACAGGGGTGGGGTTCCAGCATTTT,CASSRTGVGFQHF
TRBV11-3,few,14,.,TRBJ2-3,TGTGCCAGCAGCTTAGGGGCGGGCACAGATACGCAGTATTTT,CASSLGAGTDTQYF
TRBV6-6,many,17,TRBD1,TRBJ2-3,TGTGCCAGCAGTTACTCGATGGACAGGGGCCCCACAGATACGCAGTATTTT,CASSYSMDRGPTDTQYF
TRBV6-1,many,15,.,TRBJ1-6,TGTGCCAGCAGTGAAAGTGGGGGGACGGGTTCACCCCTCCACTTT,CASSESGGTGSPLHF
TRBV19,many,13,TRBD1,TRBJ2-1,TGTGCCAGCCGAAGGGACAGCTACAATGAGCAGTTCTTC,CASRRDSYNEQFF
TRBV28,many,12,.,TRBJ2-1,TGTGCCAGCAGTAGGGTCTACAATGAGCAGTTCTTC,CASSRVYNEQFF
TRBV9,many,13,.,TRBJ2-7,TGTGCCAGCAGCGTAGGGGACGGCTACGAGCAGTACTTC,CASSVGDGYEQYF
TRBV15,many,16,.,TRBJ2-1,TGTGCCACCAGCAGAGATCGGGCTAGCGCCTACAATGAGCAGTTCTTC,CATSRDRASAYNEQFF
TRBV28,many,15,TRBD2,TRBJ2-1,TGTGCCAGCAGTTCGGGACTAGCTTTTTACAATGAGCAGTTCTTC,CASSSGLAFYNEQFF
TRBV5-1,many,14,.,TRBJ2-2,TGCGCCAGCAGAGGGGCAGCGTCCACCGGGGAGCTGTTTTTT,CASRGAASTGELFF
TRBV5-6,few,16,TRBD2,TRBJ2-1,TGTGCCAGCAGCCGAGACAGGACTAGCGGTTTAGATGAGCAGTTCTTC,CASSRDRTSGLDEQFF
TRBV5-1,.,16,.,TRBJ2-7,TGCGCCAGCAGCTTGGAAGGTCCCCACCTCTCCTACGAGCAGTACTTC,CASSLEGPHLSYEQYF
TRBV7-2,many,13,.,TRBJ1-2,TGTGCCAGCAGCTTAGTACAATCGGGTGGCTACACCTTC,CASSLVQSGGYTF
TRBV2,many,13,.,TRBJ1-5,TGTGCCAGCAGAAGGGACAGCAATCAGCCCCAGCATTTT,CASRRDSNQPQHF
TRBV6-2/TRBV6-3,many,15,TRBD2,TRBJ2-3,TGTGCCAGCAGCCAGACTAGCGCTCGCACAGATACGCAGTATTTT,CASSQTSARTDTQYF
TRBV20-1,.,14,TRBD1,TRBJ2-7,TGCAGTGCTAGCAACCGGGACAGCTTCTACGAGCAGTACTTC,CSASNRDSFYEQYF
TRBV28,many,14,.,TRBJ1-5,TGTGCCAGCAGTTTGGAACACCTCAATCAGCCCCAGCATTTT,CASSLEHLNQPQHF
TRBV6-6,many,16,.,TRBJ2-3,TGTGCCAGCAGTTACCAAAGCGGGTCTAGCACAGATACGCAGTATTTT,CASSYQSGSSTDTQYF
TRBV7-2,many,15,TRBD1,TRBJ2-7,TGTGCCAGCAGCTTAATGGGGACAGGGGCCTACGAGCAGTACTTC,CASSLMGTGAYEQYF
TRBV4-1,many,14,TRBD1,TRBJ1-2,TGCGCCAGCAGCCCGACAGGGTTTGACTATGGCTACACCTTC,CASSPTGFDYGYTF
TRBV7-9,many,15,.,TRBJ2-2,TGTGCCAGCAGGAACCCCGGGACTTTCACCGGGGAGCTGTTTTTT,CASRNPGTFTGELFF
TRBV5-1,few,16,TRBD1,TRBJ1-1,TGCGCCAGCAGCAAAGACAGGGGGCGCGGGAACACTGAAGCTTTCTTT,CASSKDRGRGNTEAFF
TRBV4-1,once,16,TRBD1,TRBJ2-1,TGCGCCAGCAGCACCGAGGGACAGGGGGCGCAGAATGAGCAGTTCTTC,CASSTEGQGAQNEQFF
TRBV11-2,few,14,.,TRBJ1-1,TGTGCCAGCAGCTTTCTCATCAGTGACACTGAAGCTTTCTTT,CASSFLISDTEAFF
TRBV20-1,many,14,.,TRBJ2-5,TGCAGTGCCCCCCCCCGCGGGTCCTTGGAGACCCAGTACTTC,CSAPPRGSLETQYF
TRBV10-3,few,14,TRBD1,TRBJ2-5,TGTGCCATCAGTGCTCCCGGACAGGGTGAGACCCAGTACTTC,CAISAPGQGETQYF
TRBV5-1,many,16,.,TRBJ2-1,TGCGCCAGCAGCTTGGCGGGCAGAGAGAGGGACAATGAGCAGTTCTTC,CASSLAGRERDNEQFF
TRBV6-5,many,11,.,TRBJ2-7,TGTGCCAGCAACCTTGGTGGGGAGCAGTACTTC,CASNLGGEQYF
TRBV6-1,many,15,.,TRBJ2-7,TGTGCCAGCAGTGCCGTCGGTACAGGCCTCGGGGAGCAGTACTTC,CASSAVGTGLGEQYF
TRBV19,many,15,TRBD1,TRBJ1-5,TGTGCCAGTAGTATACAGGGGGCGGGCAATCAGCCCCAGCATTTT,CASSIQGAGNQPQHF
TRBV30,many,13,.,TRBJ2-5,TGTGCCTGGAAGAAGGCATCACAAGAGACCCAGTACTTC,CAWKKASQETQYF
TRBV28,few,18,.,TRBJ2-5,TGTGCCAGCAGTTTATTGGTCAGGAAGAAAGGGTACCAAGAGACCCAGTACTTC,CASSLLVRKKGYQETQYF
TRBV29-1,many,14,.,TRBJ1-2,TGCAGCGTTGAGCGGGGTGGGGACGCCTATGGCTACACCTTC,CSVERGGDAYGYTF
TRBV28,many,15,TRBD2,TRBJ2-5,TGTGCCAGCAGTTTCCCTACTAGCGGCCAAGAGACCCAGTACTTC,CASSFPTSGQETQYF
TRBV5-1,many,15,TRBD1,TRBJ1-5,TGCGCCAGCAGCTTGGGGACAGGGGAAGGCCAGCCCCAGCATTTT,CASSLGTGEGQPQHF
TRBV5-4,many,14,TRBD2,TRBJ2-3,TGTGCCAGCCCCCGGGCGGGAGACGCAGATACGCAGTATTTT,CASPRAGDADTQYF
TRBV6-2/TRBV6-3,many,12,TRBD2,TRBJ2-1,TGTGCCAGCAGTTACTTAGCGGGAGAGACGTTCTTC,CASSYLAGETFF
TRBV6-6,many,13,.,TRBJ2-1,TGTGCCAGCAGTTACGATCGGACCTACGAGCAGTTCTTC,CASSYDRTYEQFF
TRBV20-1,many,15,.,TRBJ2-7,TGCAGTGCTAGTACCAGGGGACGACAGGTAGACGAGCAGTACTTC,CSASTRGRQVDEQYF
TRBV19,many,14,.,TRBJ2-4,TGTGCCAGTAGTATTACTAGTCCCAAAAACATTCAGTACTTC,CASSITSPKNIQYF
TRBV5-4,many,15,TRBD2,TRBJ2-1,TGTGCCAGCAGGGGTAGCGGGAGGGGGAACAATGAGCAGTTCTTC,CASRGSGRGNNEQFF
TRBV20-1,many,14,.,TRBJ2-1,TGCAGTGCCCGGCGGGGTTCCGTGGTCAATGAGCAGTTCTTC,CSARRGSVVNEQFF